What follows are 26 T cell receptor beta chains derived from one specimen sequenced in a study of Graves' ophthalmopathy and Graves' hyperthyroidism. Amplification of TCR beta CDR3 regions used RNA transcripts. HTBI primers primed a first-round RT-PCR, and a second-round multiplex PCR followed. TCRdb passed the multiplex PCR reads through MiXCR, listing each CDR3 protein once. This sample yields roughly 1.1 million distinct CDR3 sequences, of which about two fifths are seen a single time; around 10% belongs to the top ten. Material for sequencing was peripheral blood or thyroid tissue (not recorded which). These receptors all come from an adult man with Graves' hyperthyroidism.

Note on this clonotype: A read error may be the cause here, since a much bigger clone is one base away. The chain combines TRBV20-1 with TRBJ1-1; no reliable D call. In germline, CDR1 is DFQATT, CDR2 SNEGSKA (reference sequence). Trimming removed 1 base from V and 2 bases from J, with 11 bases in between. The CDR3 totals 14 residues. The CDR3 spells CSARVLGCNTEAFF. DNA of the CDR3: TGCAGTGCTAGAGTTCTCGGATGTAACACTGAAGCTTTCTTT.

V is TRBV6-2 or TRBV6-3 and J is TRBJ1-5; 7 bases fit TRBD1. V trimming: 8 bases; J trimming: 0 bases; junction bases outside the gene matches: 7. CDR3 length: 15 amino acids. Germline V gene sequence: CDR1 MNHEY, CDR2 SVGEGT. CDR3 amino acids: CASGRTGHSNQPQHF. Written as DNA, the CDR3 is TGTGCCAGCGGGAGGACAGGACATAGCAATCAGCCCCAGCATTTT.

This clonotype has just one count. The chain carries TRBV10-2 and TRBJ2-5; 8 bases agree with TRBD1. This CDR3 spans 15 amino acids. With V trimmed by 2 bases and J by 3 bases, 5 bases remained unmatched. Germline V gives CDR1 WSHSY, CDR2 SAAADI. CDR3 nucleotides: TGCGCCAGCAGTGAGGGACAGGGAGGAAAAGAGACCCAGTACTTC. Amino acids: CASSEGQGGKETQYF.

The sample holds a few counts of this clonotype. The chain joins TRBV15 to TRBJ2-5; D not resolved. CDR3 length equals 15 residues. Per germline, CDR1 LNHNV and CDR2 YYDKDF (reference sequence). Trimming removed 3 bases at V and 5 bases at J, with 16 bases between. CDR3 residues: CATSSSRVSGETQYF. The CDR3 DNA follows: TGTGCCACCAGCAGCTCTCGGGTATCCGGGGAGACCCAGTACTTC.

This clonotype was seen a few times. The rearrangement uses TRBV4-3 and TRBJ2-5; no firm D call. With 4 bases removed from V and 0 bases from J, the gap between germline ends came to 12 bases. The germline V gene has CDR1 LGHNA and CDR2 YSLEER. The CDR3 runs 15 residues. CDR3 sequence reads: CASSPTIKYQETQYF. The CDR3 bases are TGCGCCAGCAGCCCTACGATAAAGTACCAAGAGACCCAGTACTTC.

This clonotype was counted at least ten times. The J gene is TRBJ1-3, the V gene TRBV29-1, with D hard to call. V was clipped by 0 bases and J by 0 bases, with 12 bases between them. The CDR3 is 16 residues long. CDR1 SQVTM and CDR2 ANQGSEA come from the germline V gene. The CDR3 sequence: CSVEDEEESSGNTIYF. The DNA of the CDR3 is TGCAGCGTTGAAGATGAGGAAGAGAGCTCTGGAAACACCATATATTTT.

The table lists this clonotype with many counts. The chain uses TRBV24-1 and TRBJ2-2; 10 nucleotides agree with TRBD2. The CDR3 runs to 17 residues. In germline, CDR1 is KGHDR, CDR2 SFDVKD. V lost 1 base, J lost 0 bases, and 1 base stayed unmatched. CDR3 protein: CATSDFGTSANTGELFF. DNA of the CDR3: TGTGCCACCAGTGATTTCGGGACTAGCGCGAACACCGGGGAGCTGTTTTTT.

In the case of this clonotype: This sequence may be a read error, since a much larger clone differs from it by one base. The chain links TRBV7-9 to TRBJ2-5, with 7 bases fitting TRBD1. V was pared by 4 bases and J by 13 bases, with 12 bases of the junction left unmatched. The CDR3 consists of 13 residues. Germline values: CDR1 SEHNR, CDR2 FQNEAQ (reference sequence). CDR3 sequence: CASSSFTGEVTYF. The CDR3 coding sequence is TGTGCCAGCAGCTCCTTTACAGGGGAAGTTACGTACTTC.

This clonotype has a count of ten or more. V usage is TRBV20-1 and J usage is TRBJ2-7, with TRBD1 identical over 11 bases. The V gene's germline CDR1 is DFQATT and CDR2 SNEGSKA (reference sequence). The ends lost 1 base at V and 1 base at J; junction bases unmatched: 0. The CDR3 spans 14 residues. DNA of the CDR3: TGCAGTGCTAGAGGGGACAGGGGGTCCTACGAGCAGTACTTC. Translation gives CSARGDRGSYEQYF.

This chain connects TRBV10-3 to TRBJ2-5, with D possibly being TRBD2 (6 bases). Deletions cut 5 bases from V and 2 bases from J, with 15 bases between. Germline loops: CDR1 ENHRY, CDR2 SYGVKD. This CDR3 is built from 15 residues. For the CDR3, the DNA is TGTGCCATCAGTAGTCGGAGGGGAGAACAAGAGACCCAGTACTTC. Amino acids: CAISSRRGEQETQYF.

This clonotype was counted ten times or more. The chain employs TRBV12-3 or TRBV12-4 and TRBJ2-5; possibly TRBD2 for D (5 bases). CDR3 length: 12 residues. Trimming shortened V by 6 bases and J by 4 bases, and 9 bases separated the two germline ends. The CDR3 DNA follows: TGTGCCAGCAGGGGAGTAGCAGAGACCCAGTACTTC. Its protein product is CASRGVAETQYF.

This clonotype has a handful of counts. A read error is possible here, since a much larger clone lies one base away. The chain recombines TRBV7-9 with TRBJ2-5; D is perhaps TRBD1 (6 bases). The V end was cut by 1 base, the J end by 2 bases, with 11 bases between. This CDR3 comprises 15 residues. CDR1 and CDR2 (germline): SEHNR, FQNEAQ (reference sequence). CDR3 residues: CASSLDRVTQETQYF. The CDR3 nucleotides are TGTGCCAGCAGCTTAGACAGGGTCACACAAGAGACCCAGTACTTC.

This clonotype occurred many times. The J gene is TRBJ2-7, the V gene TRBV20-1, with D tentatively TRBD1 or TRBD2 (5 bases each). The CDR3 is 13 amino acids. CDR1 and CDR2 from the germline V gene are DFQATT and SNEGSKA (reference sequence). The ends were cut back, 5 bases at V and 1 base at J, with 12 bases in the middle. CDR3: CSALGDGSYEQYF. The DNA for the CDR3 is TGCAGTGCTCTGGGGGACGGGTCCTACGAGCAGTACTTC.

At least ten counts were recorded for this clonotype. The chain links TRBV20-1 to TRBJ2-5, with 10 bases lining up with TRBD1. Germline V gives CDR1 DFQATT, CDR2 SNEGSKA (reference sequence). This CDR3 spans 14 amino acids. V dropped 2 bases and J dropped 3; count of bases not matched to a gene: 3. CDR3 sequence (DNA): TGCAGTGCTAGAACGGACAGGGGGGAAGAGACCCAGTACTTC. Translation: CSARTDRGEETQYF.

In DNA, the CDR3 is TGTGCCAGCAGCTTAGTTGGGTCCTCTGGGGCCAACGTCCTGACTTTC. Amino acids: CASSLVGSSGANVLTF. The chain couples TRBV11-2 to TRBJ2-6, with D uncertain. Per the germline V gene, CDR1 is SGHAT and CDR2 is FQNNGV. V shed 1 base and J shed 0 bases, with 7 bases lying between them. The CDR3 runs 16 residues. The whole variable domain, filled in from reference TRBV11-2 and TRBJ2-6, reads EAGVAQSPRYKIIEKRQSVAFWCNPISGHATLYWYQQILGQGPKLLIQFQNNGVVDDSQLPKDRFSAERLKGVDSTLKIQPAKLEDSAVYLCASSLVGSSGANVLTFGAGSRLTVL.

This chain connects TRBV7-9 to TRBJ1-1; D not certain. The CDR3 is 11 residues long. V lost 8 bases, J lost 5 bases, and 9 bases lay in between. Per germline, CDR1 SEHNR and CDR2 FQNEAQ (reference sequence). The CDR3 protein is CASLGVTEAFF. In DNA, the CDR3 is TGTGCCAGCCTCGGGGTAACTGAAGCTTTCTTT.

In this sample, this clonotype turned up many times. The chain has TRBV19 and TRBJ2-7; D uncertain. Germline V gene data show CDR1 as LNHDA and CDR2 as SQIVND (reference sequence). V was trimmed by 10 bases and J by 1 base, leaving 11 bases between them. The CDR3 loop spans 12 amino acids. CDR3 amino acids: CATRTSSYEQYF. The CDR3 DNA sequence: TGTGCCACCCGGACCTCTTCCTACGAGCAGTACTTC.

This clonotype occurred many times. This chain uses TRBV29-1 with TRBJ2-7; D tentatively reads TRBD1 or TRBD2 (5 bases each). The CDR3 runs to 13 residues. V was pared by 3 bases and J by 3 bases, with 12 bases between. Germline CDR1 reads SQVTM; CDR2 reads ANQGSEA. The CDR3 DNA reads as TGCAGCGTTGATTTGGGACGGAACTACGAGCAGTACTTC. Residues: CSVDLGRNYEQYF.

About this clonotype: A much larger clone lies one base from this, so it may be a read error. The gene calls are TRBV9 and TRBJ2-2; 8 nucleotides line up with TRBD2. This CDR3 region has 13 residues. The germline V gene encodes CDR1 SGDLS and CDR2 YYNGEE. In DNA, the CDR3 is TGTGCCAGCAGGGGACTAGTCCCCGGGGAGCCGTTTTTT. Protein sequence: CASRGLVPGEPFF. Full variable domain (outside the CDR3, taken from reference TRBV9 and TRBJ2-2): DSGVTQTPKHLITATGQRVTLRCSPRSGDLSVYWYQQSLDQGLQFLIQYYNGEERAKGNILERFSAQQFPDLHSELNLSSLELGDSALYFCASRGLVPGEPFFGEGSRLTVL.

The rearrangement uses TRBV10-3 and TRBJ2-7; D remains unclear. The CDR3 loop spans 13 amino acids. Trimming stripped 8 bases from V and 0 bases from J, with 11 bases between. Germline V gene lookup returns CDR1 ENHRY and CDR2 SYGVKD. The CDR3 sequence: CAIGNPSSYEQYF. The CDR3 DNA sequence: TGTGCCATCGGAAATCCTAGCTCCTACGAGCAGTACTTC.

The V and J genes are TRBV7-9 and TRBJ2-7, with D perhaps TRBD1 (6 bases). V lost 5 bases and J lost 4, with 15 bases in between. Germline lookup yields CDR1 SEHNR and CDR2 FQNEAQ (reference sequence). This CDR3 region has 14 residues. For the CDR3, the DNA is TGTGCCAGCAGCCGGACAGTGGATAGGTACGAGCAGTACTTC. Translation: CASSRTVDRYEQYF.

V is TRBV10-3 and J is TRBJ1-5; D is unclear. Per germline, CDR1 ENHRY and CDR2 SYGVKD. Trimming cost V 4 bases and J 3 bases, with 16 bases left between them. The CDR3 covers 16 residues. The CDR3 DNA is TGTGCCATCAGTGCCCGGTTCAGTACGAACAATCAGCCCCAGCATTTT. This sequence encodes CAISARFSTNNQPQHF.

Ten or more counts support this clonotype. The V call is TRBV7-2, the J call TRBJ1-1; tentative D call: TRBD1 (5 bases). The V gene lost 5 bases and the J gene lost 11 bases, with 12 bases spanning the gap. From germline, CDR1 is SGHTA and CDR2 FQGNSA. The CDR3 runs to 11 residues. CDR3 loop: CASSLQGTAFF. CDR3 sequence (DNA): TGTGCCAGCAGCCTTCAGGGTACCGCTTTCTTT.

This clonotype was observed many times. This chain joins TRBV6-1 and TRBJ2-5; TRBD1 aligns across 8 bases. Germline loops: CDR1 MNHNS, CDR2 SASEGT. Trimming cost V 6 bases and J 4 bases; bases outside gene matches: 4. The length of the CDR3 is 13 residues. Here the CDR3 reads CASSETGGETQYF. CDR3 DNA: TGTGCCAGCAGCGAAACAGGGGGAGAGACCCAGTACTTC.

This clonotype was recorded a few times. The chain joins TRBV29-1 to TRBJ2-3; weak D call: TRBD2 (5 bases). Trimming shortened V by 7 bases and J by 1 base, and 6 bases separated the two germline ends. The V gene's germline CDR1 is SQVTM and CDR2 ANQGSEA. This CDR3 is built from 11 residues. CDR3 loop: CSGRRTDTQYF. For the CDR3, the DNA is TGCAGCGGGAGGCGCACAGATACGCAGTATTTT.

J is TRBJ2-7 and V is TRBV6-5; 11 bases fit TRBD1. Germline CDR1 and CDR2: MNHEY and SVGAGI. The CDR3 sequence is 15 residues long. V was clipped by 5 bases and J by 2 bases; unmatched bases: 5. The DNA of the CDR3 is TGTGCCAGCAGTGAACCGGGACAGGGGGCCTACGAGCAGTACTTC. Translation: CASSEPGQGAYEQYF.